The entry below gives a single T cell receptor beta chain sequence along with its context. The entry originates in a study of blood T cell repertoires in COVID-19. Study-level background: In each case, the material was cDNA or gDNA derived from T cells, B-cell-depleted T cells, or PBMCs.

The CDR3 length is 13 residues. CDR1 and CDR2 (germline): LNHDA, SQIVND (reference sequence). V dropped 3 bases and J dropped 11; count of bases not matched to a gene: 7. The method was immunoSEQ multiplex PCR; TCRdb's version includes in-frame clones alone and lacks a portion of them. The sample carries approximately 150,000 clones, approximately 88% recorded once. The sample was peripheral blood. This TCR derives from a woman aged 45-65 years with acute or convalescent COVID-19. This chain connects TRBV19 to TRBJ2-1; 7 positions match TRBD2. The CDR3: CASSILPGLQQFF. The CDR3 DNA reads TGTGCCAGTAGTATCCTCCCGGGACTACAGCAGTTCTTC.